The clone carrying this T cell receptor beta chain was seen more than once but under ten times. What it binds is not known. The source of the sample is a study of radiotherapy plus CTLA-4 blockade in lung cancer. Study-level background: For around 18% of patients, objective responses occurred, and around 31% had disease control. Points from the study as a whole: After treatment with radiotherapy plus ipilimumab, TCR clones that came from the tumor expanded in blood.

Produced via immunoSEQ multiplex PCR; TCRdb's table is partial and in-frame only. The repertoire includes around 26,000 clones, approximately 74% of them detected once, and less than 3.5% sits in the top ten. CDR3 size: 13 residues. The V gene's germline CDR1 is MNHEY and CDR2 SMNVEV (reference sequence). Trimming removed 5 bases from V and 5 bases from J, with 10 bases in between. Those with chemo-refractory metastatic non-small-cell lung cancer were treated with focal radiation combined with CTLA-4 blockade using ipilimumab. The sequencing here drew on peripheral blood, taken from a patient treated with radiotherapy plus ipilimumab. The TCR originated in a human donor with non-small cell lung cancer whose response to radiotherapy plus ipilimumab could not be evaluated. V gene TRBV27 combines with J gene TRBJ1-5, with D perhaps TRBD1 (6 bases). The CDR3 protein is CASSPRQDQPQHF. The CDR3 region has the DNA TGTGCCAGCAGTCCCCGACAGGATCAGCCCCAGCATTTT.